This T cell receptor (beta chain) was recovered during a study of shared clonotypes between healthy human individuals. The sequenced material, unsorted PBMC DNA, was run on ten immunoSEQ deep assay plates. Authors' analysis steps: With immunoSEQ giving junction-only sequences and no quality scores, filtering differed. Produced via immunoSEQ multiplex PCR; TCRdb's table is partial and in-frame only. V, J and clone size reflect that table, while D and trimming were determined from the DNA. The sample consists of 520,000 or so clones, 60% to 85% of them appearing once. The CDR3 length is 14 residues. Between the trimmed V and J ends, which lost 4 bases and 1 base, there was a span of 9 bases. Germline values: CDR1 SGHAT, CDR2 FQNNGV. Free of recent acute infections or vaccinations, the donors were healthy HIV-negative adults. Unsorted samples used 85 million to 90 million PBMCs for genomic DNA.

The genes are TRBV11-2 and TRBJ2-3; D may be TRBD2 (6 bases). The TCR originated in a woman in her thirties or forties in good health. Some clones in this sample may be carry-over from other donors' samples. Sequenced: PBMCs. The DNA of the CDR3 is TGTGCCAGCAGCTCGGGGGTGGGCACAGATACGCAGTATTTT. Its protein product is CASSSGVGTDTQYF.